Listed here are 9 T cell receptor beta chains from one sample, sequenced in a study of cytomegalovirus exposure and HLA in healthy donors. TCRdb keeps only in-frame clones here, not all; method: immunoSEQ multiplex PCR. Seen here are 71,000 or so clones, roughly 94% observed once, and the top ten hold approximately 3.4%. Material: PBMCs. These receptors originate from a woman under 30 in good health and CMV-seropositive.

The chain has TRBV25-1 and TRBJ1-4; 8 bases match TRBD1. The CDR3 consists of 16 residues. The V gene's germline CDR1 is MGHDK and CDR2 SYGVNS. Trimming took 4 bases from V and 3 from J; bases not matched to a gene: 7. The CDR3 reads CASSAPDRGANEKLFF. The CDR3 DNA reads TGTGCCAGCAGTGCCCCAGACAGGGGTGCTAATGAAAAACTGTTTTTT.

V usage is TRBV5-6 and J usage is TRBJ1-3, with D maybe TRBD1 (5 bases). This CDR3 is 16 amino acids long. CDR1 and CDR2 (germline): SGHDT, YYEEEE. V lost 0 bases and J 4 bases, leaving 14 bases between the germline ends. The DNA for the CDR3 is TGTGCCAGCAGCTTGGGGCCGACAGAGATGGGAAACACCATATATTTT. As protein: CASSLGPTEMGNTIYF.

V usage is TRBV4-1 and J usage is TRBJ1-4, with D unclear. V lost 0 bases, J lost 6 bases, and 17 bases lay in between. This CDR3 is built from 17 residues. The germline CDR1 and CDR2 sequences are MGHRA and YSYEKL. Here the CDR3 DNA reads TGCGCCAGCAGCCAAGATCCGATTCCTGCCGGGGATGAAAAACTGTTTTTT. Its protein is CASSQDPIPAGDEKLFF.

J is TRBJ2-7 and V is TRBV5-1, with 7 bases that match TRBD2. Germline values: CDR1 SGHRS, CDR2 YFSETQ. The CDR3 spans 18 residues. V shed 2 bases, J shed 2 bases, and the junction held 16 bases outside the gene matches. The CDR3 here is CASSFGTNNEGSPYEQYF. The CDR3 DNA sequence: TGCGCCAGCAGCTTTGGGACTAATAATGAAGGGTCCCCCTACGAGCAGTACTTC.

The CDR3 region is CASSDRGAGDQPQHF. CDR3 bases: TGTGCCAGTAGTGATAGAGGGGCGGGGGACCAGCCCCAGCATTTT. The chain links TRBV19 to TRBJ1-5; TRBD1 is a possible D gene (5 bases). The CDR3 covers 15 residues. Germline lookup yields CDR1 LNHDA and CDR2 SQIVND (reference sequence). Deletions cut 5 bases from V and 7 bases from J, with 18 bases between.

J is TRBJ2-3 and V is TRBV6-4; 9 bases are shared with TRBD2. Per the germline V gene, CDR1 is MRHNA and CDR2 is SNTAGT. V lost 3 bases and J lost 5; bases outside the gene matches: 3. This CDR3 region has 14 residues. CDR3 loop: CASSEASGVDTQYF. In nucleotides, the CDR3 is TGTGCCAGCAGTGAGGCTAGCGGGGTAGATACGCAGTATTTT.

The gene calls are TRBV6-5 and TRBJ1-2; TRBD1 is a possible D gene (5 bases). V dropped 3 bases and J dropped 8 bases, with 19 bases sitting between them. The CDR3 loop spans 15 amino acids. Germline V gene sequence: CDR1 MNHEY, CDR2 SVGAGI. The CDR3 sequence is CASSYMGQGFRGYTF. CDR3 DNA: TGTGCCAGCAGTTATATGGGTCAGGGATTTAGAGGCTACACCTTC.

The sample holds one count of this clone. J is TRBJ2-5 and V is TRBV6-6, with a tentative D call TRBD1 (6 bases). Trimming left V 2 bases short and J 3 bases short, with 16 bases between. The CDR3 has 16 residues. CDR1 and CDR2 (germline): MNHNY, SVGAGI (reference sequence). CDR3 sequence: CASSYTSGTNKETQYF. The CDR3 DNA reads TGTGCCAGCAGTTACACCTCCGGGACAAATAAAGAGACCCAGTACTTC.

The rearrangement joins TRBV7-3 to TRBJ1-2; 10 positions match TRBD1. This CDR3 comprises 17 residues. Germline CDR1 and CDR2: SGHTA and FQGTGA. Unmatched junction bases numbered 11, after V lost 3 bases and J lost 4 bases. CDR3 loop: CASSLTDRGPAGYGYTF. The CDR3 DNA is TGTGCCAGCAGCTTGACCGACAGGGGGCCCGCTGGCTATGGCTACACCTTC.